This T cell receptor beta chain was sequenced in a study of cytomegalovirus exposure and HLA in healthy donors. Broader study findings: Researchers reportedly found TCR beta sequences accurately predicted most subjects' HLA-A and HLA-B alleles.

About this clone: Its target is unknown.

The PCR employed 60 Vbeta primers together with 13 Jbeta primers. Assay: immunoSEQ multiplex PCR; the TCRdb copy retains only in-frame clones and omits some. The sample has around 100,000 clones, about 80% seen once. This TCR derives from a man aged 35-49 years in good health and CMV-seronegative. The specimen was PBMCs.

CDR3 DNA: TGTGCCTCCGGGAGGTCAGGGGAACGGATACTCCTCGCAAATGAAAAACTGTTTTTT. Amino acids: CASGRSGERILLANEKLFF. The chain couples TRBV21-1 to TRBJ1-4. TRBV21-1 is reported as a pseudogene. The CDR3 extends over 19 amino acids.